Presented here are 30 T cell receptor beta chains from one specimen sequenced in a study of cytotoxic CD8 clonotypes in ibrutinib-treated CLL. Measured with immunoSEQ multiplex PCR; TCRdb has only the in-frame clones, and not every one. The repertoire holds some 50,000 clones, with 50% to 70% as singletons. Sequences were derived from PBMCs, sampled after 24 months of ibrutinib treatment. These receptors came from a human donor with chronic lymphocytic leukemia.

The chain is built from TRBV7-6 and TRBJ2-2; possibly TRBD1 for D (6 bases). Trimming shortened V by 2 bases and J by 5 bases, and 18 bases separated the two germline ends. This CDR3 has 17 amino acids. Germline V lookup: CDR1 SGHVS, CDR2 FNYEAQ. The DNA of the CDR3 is TGTGCCAGCAGCTTAAGGCAGGGGATCCCTATTACCGGGGAGCTGTTTTTT. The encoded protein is CASSLRQGIPITGELFF.

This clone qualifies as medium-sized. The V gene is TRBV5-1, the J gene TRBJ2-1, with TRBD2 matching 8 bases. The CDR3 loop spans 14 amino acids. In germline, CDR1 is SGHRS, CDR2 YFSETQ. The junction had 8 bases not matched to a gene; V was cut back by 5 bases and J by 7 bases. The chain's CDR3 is CASRKLAEGNEQFF. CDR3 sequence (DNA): TGCGCCAGCAGGAAACTAGCGGAGGGGAATGAGCAGTTCTTC.

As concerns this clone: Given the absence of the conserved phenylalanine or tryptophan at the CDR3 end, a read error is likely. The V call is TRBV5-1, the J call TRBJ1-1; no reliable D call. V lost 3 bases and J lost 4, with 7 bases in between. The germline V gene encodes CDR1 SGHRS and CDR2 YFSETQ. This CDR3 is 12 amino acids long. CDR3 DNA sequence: TGCGCCAGCAGCTCCCGGGGCACTGAAGCTTTCCTT. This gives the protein CASSSRGTEAFL.

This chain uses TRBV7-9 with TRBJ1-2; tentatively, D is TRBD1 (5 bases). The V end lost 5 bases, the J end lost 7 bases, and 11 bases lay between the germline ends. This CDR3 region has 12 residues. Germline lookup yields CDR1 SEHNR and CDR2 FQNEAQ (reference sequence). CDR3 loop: CASSLGTFGYTF. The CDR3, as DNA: TGTGCCAGCAGCCTCGGGACTTTTGGCTACACCTTC.

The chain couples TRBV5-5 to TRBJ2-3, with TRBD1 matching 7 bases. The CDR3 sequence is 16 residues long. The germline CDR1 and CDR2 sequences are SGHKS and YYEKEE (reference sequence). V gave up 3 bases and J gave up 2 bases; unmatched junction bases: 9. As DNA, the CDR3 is TGTGCCAGCAGCTCCCTTCCAGGGGGACCCACAGATACGCAGTATTTT. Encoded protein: CASSSLPGGPTDTQYF.

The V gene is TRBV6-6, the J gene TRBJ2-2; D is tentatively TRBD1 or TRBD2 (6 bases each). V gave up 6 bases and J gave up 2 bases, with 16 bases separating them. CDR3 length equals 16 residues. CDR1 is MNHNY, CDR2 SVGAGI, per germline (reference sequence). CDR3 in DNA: TGTGCCAGCAGCCGCCTCGGGGGCGGAAACACCGGGGAGCTGTTTTTT. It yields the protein CASSRLGGGNTGELFF.

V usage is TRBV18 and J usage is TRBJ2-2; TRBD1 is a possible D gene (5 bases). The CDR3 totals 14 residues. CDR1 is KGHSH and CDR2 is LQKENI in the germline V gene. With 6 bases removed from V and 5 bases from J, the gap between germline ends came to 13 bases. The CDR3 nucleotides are TGTGCCAGCTCGCCAACAGGTTGGACCGGGGAGCTGTTTTTT. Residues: CASSPTGWTGELFF.

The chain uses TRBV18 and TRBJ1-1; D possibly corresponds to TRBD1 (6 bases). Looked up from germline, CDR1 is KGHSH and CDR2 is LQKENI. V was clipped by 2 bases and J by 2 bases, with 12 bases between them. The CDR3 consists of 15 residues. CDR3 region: CASSPGQGLNTEAFF. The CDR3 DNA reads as TGTGCCAGCTCACCAGGGCAGGGGCTCAACACTGAAGCTTTCTTT.

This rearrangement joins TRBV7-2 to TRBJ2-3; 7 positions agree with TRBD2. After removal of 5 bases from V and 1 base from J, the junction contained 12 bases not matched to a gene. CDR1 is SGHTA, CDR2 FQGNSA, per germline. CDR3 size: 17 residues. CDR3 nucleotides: TGTGCCAGCAGCCCGGGAAGCGGGGTGCAAGGCACAGATACGCAGTATTTT. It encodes CASSPGSGVQGTDTQYF.

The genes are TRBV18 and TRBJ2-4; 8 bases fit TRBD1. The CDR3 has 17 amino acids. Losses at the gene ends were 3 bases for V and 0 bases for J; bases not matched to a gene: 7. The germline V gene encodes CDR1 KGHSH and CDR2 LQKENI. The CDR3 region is CASSPIGTGRAKNIQYF. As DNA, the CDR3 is TGTGCCAGCTCACCTATCGGGACAGGACGAGCCAAAAACATTCAGTACTTC.

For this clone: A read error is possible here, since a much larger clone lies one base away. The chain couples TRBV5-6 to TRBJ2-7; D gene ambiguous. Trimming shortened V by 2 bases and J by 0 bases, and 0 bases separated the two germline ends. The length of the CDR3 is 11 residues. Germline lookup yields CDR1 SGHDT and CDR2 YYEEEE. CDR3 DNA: TGTGCCAGCAGCTTCTCCTACGAGCAGTACTTC. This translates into CASSFSYEQYF.

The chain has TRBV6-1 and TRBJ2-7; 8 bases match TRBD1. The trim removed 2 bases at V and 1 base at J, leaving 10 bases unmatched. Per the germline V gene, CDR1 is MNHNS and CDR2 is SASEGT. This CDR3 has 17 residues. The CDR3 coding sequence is TGTGCCAGCAGTGAAAAACGGTTTACAGGGGGTTCCTACGAGCAGTACTTC. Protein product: CASSEKRFTGGSYEQYF.

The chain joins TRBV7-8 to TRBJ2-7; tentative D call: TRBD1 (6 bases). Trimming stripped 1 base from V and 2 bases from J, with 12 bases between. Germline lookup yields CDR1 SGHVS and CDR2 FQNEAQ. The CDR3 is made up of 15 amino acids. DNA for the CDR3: TGTGCCAGCAGCTTAGATAGGGGGACAACCTACGAGCAGTACTTC. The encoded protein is CASSLDRGTTYEQYF.

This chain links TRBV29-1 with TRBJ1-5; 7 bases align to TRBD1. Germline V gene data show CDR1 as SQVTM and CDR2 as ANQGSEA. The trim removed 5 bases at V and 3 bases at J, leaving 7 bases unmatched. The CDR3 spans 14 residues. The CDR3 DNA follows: TGCAGCGTTTGGGACAGCGGATTCAATCAGCCCCAGCATTTT. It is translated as CSVWDSGFNQPQHF.

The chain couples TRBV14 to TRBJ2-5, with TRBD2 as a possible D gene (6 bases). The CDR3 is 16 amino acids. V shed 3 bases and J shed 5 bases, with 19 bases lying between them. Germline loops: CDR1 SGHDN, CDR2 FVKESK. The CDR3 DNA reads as TGTGCCAGCAGCCAGGCCGGGACTTATAATTTGGAGACCCAGTACTTC. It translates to CASSQAGTYNLETQYF. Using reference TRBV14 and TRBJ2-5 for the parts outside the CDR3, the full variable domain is EAGVTQFPSHSVIEKGQTVTLRCDPISGHDNLYWYRRVMGKEIKFLLHFVKESKQDESGMPNNRFLAERTGGTYSTLKVQPAELEDSGVYFCASSQAGTYNLETQYFGPGTRLLVL.

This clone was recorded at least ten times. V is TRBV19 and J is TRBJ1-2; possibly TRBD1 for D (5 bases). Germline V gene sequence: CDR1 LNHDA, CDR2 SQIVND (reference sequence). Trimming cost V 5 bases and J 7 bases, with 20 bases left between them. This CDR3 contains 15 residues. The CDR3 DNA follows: TGTGCCAGTAGTCCCCCTGGCAGGGCGTCGACTGGCTACACCTTC. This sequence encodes CASSPPGRASTGYTF.

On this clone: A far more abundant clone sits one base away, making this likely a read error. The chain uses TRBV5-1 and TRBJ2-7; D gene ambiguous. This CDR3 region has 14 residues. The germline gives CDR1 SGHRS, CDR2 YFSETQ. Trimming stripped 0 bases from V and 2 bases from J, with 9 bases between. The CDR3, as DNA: TGCGCCAGCAGCTTGGATGCAGGAACCTACGAGCAGTACGTC. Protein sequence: CASSLDAGTYEQYV.

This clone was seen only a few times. DNA of the CDR3: TGTGCCAGTAGTTCGGGTCAGCCCCAGCATTTT. Its translation is CASSSGQPQHF. This chain connects TRBV19 to TRBJ1-5; unclear D gene. The V gene's germline CDR1 is LNHDA and CDR2 SQIVND (reference sequence). V lost 5 bases and J 6 bases, leaving 5 bases between the germline ends. The CDR3 loop spans 11 amino acids. The whole variable domain, filled in from reference TRBV19 and TRBJ1-5, reads DGGITQSPKYLFRKEGQNVTLSCEQNLNHDAMYWYRQDPGQGLRLIYYSQIVNDFQKGDIAEGYSVSREKKESFPLTVTSAQKNPTAFYLCASSSGQPQHFGDGTRLSIL.

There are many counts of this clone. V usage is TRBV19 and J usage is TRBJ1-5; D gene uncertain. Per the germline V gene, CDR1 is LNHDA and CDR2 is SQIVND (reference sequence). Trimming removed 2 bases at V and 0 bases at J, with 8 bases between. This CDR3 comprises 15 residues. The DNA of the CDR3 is TGTGCCAGTAGTATATGGGATCATAGCAATCAGCCCCAGCATTTT. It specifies CASSIWDHSNQPQHF.

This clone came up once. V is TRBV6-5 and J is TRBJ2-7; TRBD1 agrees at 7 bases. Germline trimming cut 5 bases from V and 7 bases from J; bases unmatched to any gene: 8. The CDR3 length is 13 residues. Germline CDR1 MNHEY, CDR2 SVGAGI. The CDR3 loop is CASSNGQAVEQYF. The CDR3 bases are TGTGCCAGCAGTAATGGACAGGCCGTTGAGCAGTACTTC.

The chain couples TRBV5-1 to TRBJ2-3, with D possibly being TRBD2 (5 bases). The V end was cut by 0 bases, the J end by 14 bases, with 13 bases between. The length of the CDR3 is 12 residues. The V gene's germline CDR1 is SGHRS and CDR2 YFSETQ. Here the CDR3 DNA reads TGCGCCAGCAGCTTGGTGACGGGAACTGCGTATTTT. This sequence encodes CASSLVTGTAYF. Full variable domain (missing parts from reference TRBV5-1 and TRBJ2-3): KAGVTQTPRYLIKTRGQQVTLSCSPISGHRSVSWYQQTPGQGLQFLFEYFSETQRNKGNFPGRFSGRQFSNSRSEMNVSTLELGDSALYLCASSLVTGTAYFGPGTRLTVL.

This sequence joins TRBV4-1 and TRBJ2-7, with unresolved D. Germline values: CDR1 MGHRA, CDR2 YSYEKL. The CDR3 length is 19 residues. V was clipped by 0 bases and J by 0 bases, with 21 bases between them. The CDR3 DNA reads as TGCGCCAGCAGCCAAGACGCCAACGGACCGGGCCTAATCTCCTACGAGCAGTACTTC. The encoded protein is CASSQDANGPGLISYEQYF.

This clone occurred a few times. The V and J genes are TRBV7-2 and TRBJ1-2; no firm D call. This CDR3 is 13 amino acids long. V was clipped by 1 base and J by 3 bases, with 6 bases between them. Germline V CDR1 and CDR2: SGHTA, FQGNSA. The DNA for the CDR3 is TGTGCCAGCAGCTTAGAGTCTCACTATGGCTACACCTTC. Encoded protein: CASSLESHYGYTF.

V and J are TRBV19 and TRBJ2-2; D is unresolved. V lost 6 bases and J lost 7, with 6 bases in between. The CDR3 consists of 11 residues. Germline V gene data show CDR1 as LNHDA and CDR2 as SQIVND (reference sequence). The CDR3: CASRWGGELFF. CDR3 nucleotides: TGTGCCAGTAGGTGGGGCGGGGAGCTGTTTTTT.

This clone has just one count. CDR3 sequence (DNA): TGTGCCAGCAGCTTAGCCGGGACTAGCGGGAGTCGTTTGGATGAGCAGTACTTC. This translates into CASSLAGTSGSRLDEQYF. J is TRBJ2-7 and V is TRBV7-9; 14 bases fit TRBD2. V was clipped by 0 bases and J by 7 bases; unmatched bases: 11. This CDR3 region has 18 residues. Germline V lookup: CDR1 SEHNR, CDR2 FQNEAQ (reference sequence).

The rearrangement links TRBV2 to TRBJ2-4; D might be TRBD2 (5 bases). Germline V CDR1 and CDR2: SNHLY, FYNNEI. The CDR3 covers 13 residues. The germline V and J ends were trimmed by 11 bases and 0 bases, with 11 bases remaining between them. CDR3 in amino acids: CACREPAKNIQYF. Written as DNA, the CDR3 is TGTGCCTGCCGGGAACCAGCCAAAAACATTCAGTACTTC.

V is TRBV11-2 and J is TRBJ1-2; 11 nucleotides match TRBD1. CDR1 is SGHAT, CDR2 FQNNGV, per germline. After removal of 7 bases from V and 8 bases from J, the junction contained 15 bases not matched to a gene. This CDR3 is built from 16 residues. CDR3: CASIPPGQGVQRGYTF. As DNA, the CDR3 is TGTGCCAGCATCCCCCCGGGACAGGGGGTGCAGCGCGGCTACACCTTC.

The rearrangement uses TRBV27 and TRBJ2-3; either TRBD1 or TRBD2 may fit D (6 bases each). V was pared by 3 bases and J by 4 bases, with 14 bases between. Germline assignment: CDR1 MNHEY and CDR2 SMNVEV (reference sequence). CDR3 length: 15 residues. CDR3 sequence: CASSFLGGGPDTQYF. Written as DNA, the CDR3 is TGTGCCAGCAGTTTTTTGGGTGGGGGGCCAGATACGCAGTATTTT.

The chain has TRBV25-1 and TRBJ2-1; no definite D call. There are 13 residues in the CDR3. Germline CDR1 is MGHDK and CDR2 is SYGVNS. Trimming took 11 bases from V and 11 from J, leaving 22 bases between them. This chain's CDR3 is CACVPRTRMKQFF. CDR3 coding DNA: TGTGCCTGTGTGCCGCGAACCCGAATGAAGCAGTTCTTC.

CDR3 bases: TGTGCCAGCAGCTTGGCCGGGCAGGGCACTGAAAAACTGTTTTTT. The encoded protein is CASSLAGQGTEKLFF. The chain couples TRBV5-6 to TRBJ1-4; D possibly corresponds to TRBD1 (5 bases). CDR1 and CDR2 (germline): SGHDT, YYEEEE. The CDR3 spans 15 residues. Between the trimmed V and J ends, which lost 0 bases and 7 bases, there was a span of 13 bases.